What follows describes a single T cell receptor (beta chain). There is no known antigen for this receptor. The data derive from a study of monozygotic twins with inflammatory bowel disease (dated by TCRdb to about 2019). Describing the broader study: A total of about 28 monozygotic twin pairs were included in the full study, comprising nine German pairs (four IBD-concordant, five IBD-discordant) and 19 IBD-discordant Danish pairs. Disease-associated traits were sought mainly through comparisons between IBD patients and their genetically identical healthy co-twins within discordant pairs. Each individual had, on average, about 151 000 unique TCRalpha sequences and 181 000 unique TCRbeta sequences available for analysis. General findings and caveats noted by the study authors: Compared with healthy twins, IBD patients had fewer clonotypes in common with other individuals, a difference most pronounced in patients showing signs of disease activity. Repertoire similarity did not differ between concordant and discordant twins, which could be due to limited statistical power. Distinction between different T cell subtypes could not be achieved in the analysis. IBD patients had lower TCRbeta repertoire diversity, measured by the inverse Simpson index, than their healthy co-twins. The results gave no support for a single strong signal or clonotype linked to IBD. Because patients received different immunosuppressive treatments, the repertoires may have picked up extra background noise and variability between individuals.

Receptors were amplified or captured by 5' RACE. For each TCR library, 3,500 to 4,500 ng of total RNA was used. cDNA was synthesized with SMARTScribe reverse transcriptase in eight separate reactions per sample. Unique molecular identifiers containing a 6-nucleotide sample barcode were introduced through template switching during cDNA synthesis. TCRalpha and TCRbeta cDNA was amplified by two nested PCRs of around 15 and 9 cycles, with bead purification after each PCR. Before amplification, the cDNA was treated with uracil DNA-glycosylase and purified using the QIAquick PCR purification kit. In the second PCR, Illumina TruSeq-compatible adapters and sample-specific barcodes were added. Library quality and concentration were checked on TapeStation and Qubit, and libraries were pooled at about 4.9 ng each. Sequencing of the pooled libraries was done on an Illumina HiSeq2500 single-index Rapid Run using custom sequencing primers and 2 x 100 bp reads. Per the source publication's procedure: UMI-based consensus assembly with MiGEC version 1.2.6 was used to correct PCR and sequencing errors. MiXCR version 2.1.1 handled V(D)J alignment, clonotype assembly and CDR3 extraction. To normalise gene usage, clonotype sharing and MAIT/NKT TCR abundance, the top 1000, 10 000 and 20 000 clonotypes in each sample were analysed. After downsampling to 27 000 UMIs, diversity was calculated as the inverse Simpson index using the vegan R package. Statistical testing used paired Mann-Whitney U tests on the discordant twin pairs and applied Benjamini-Hochberg correction for multiple testing. TCRdb reprocessed the reads, reporting each CDR3 protein sequence once and no DNA. It is TCRdb's table, rather than the study itself, that gives the V and J calls and clone size. This sample's table lists 440,000 or so distinct CDR3 sequences. The ten largest clones capture less than 2.5% of the sample.

From the cysteine up to the phenylalanine, the CDR3 has a length of 16 residues. Only the protein is available. A 2.5 ml peripheral blood sample was drawn into PAXgene tubes per donor and stored at -80°C. Without any T cell sorting, total RNA was extracted from whole blood using the PAXgene blood miRNA kit on an automated QIAcube. Peripheral blood from monozygotic twin pairs, either concordant or discordant for inflammatory bowel disease, underwent deep TCRalpha and TCRbeta repertoire profiling that used unique molecular barcoding. For every twin pair, smoking habits were documented, and each individual was categorised as a current, former or never smoker.

The specimen was blood. The clonotype originates from a human donor with ulcerative colitis or Crohn's disease, or a healthy co-twin of an affected twin (not recorded which). The V gene is TRBV12-3 or TRBV12-4 and the J gene is TRBJ1-1; the TCRdb call, TRBD1, lacks DNA for checking. This receptor carries the CDR3 CASSLAQGQVNTEAFF.